This T cell receptor beta chain was recovered during a study of molecular identifiers for immune sequencing clone quantification. Notes on the study in general: Effector cells kept over 97% of their molecules in clones above 20 RNA copies, while naive cells kept under 1% there. Reportedly, one cell's Jurkat TCR RNA was detected within one million naive CD8 cells.

A word on this clonotype: Its antigen is unidentified. It is likely a read error: a sequence one base away is far more abundant.

Bulk TCR libraries were made with methods that had been previously described and with listed TCR primers. TCRdb called the PCR reads again in MiXCR, with one record for every CDR3 protein. The sample includes around 470,000 distinct CDR3 sequences, 25% of them seen just once. The CDR3 runs 12 residues. Germline V CDR1 and CDR2: SGHRS, YFSETQ. The chain employs TRBV5-1 and TRBJ2-7; a weak D match, TRBD1 (6 bases). The clonotype was recovered from a human donor in good health. Some libraries in this study had Jurkat cell RNA spiked in. Sequencing used naive CD8+ T cells from blood, with Jurkat cell RNA spiked in. The subset: FACS-sorted CD8+CD4-CCR7+CD45RA+ naive T cells. The CDR3 region is CASSEDSYGQYF. DNA of the CDR3: TGCGCCAGCAGCGAGGACAGCTACGGGCAGTACTTC.